This TCR beta chain was profiled in a study of blood T cells in healthy people across ages. Study-wide context: Every two T cells gave about one barcoded beta molecule via template switching.

Per-sample yields of isolated PBMCs were at least 6 million. Total RNA amounts of at least 6 micrograms were extracted per sample. A sample-barcoded 5' primer and a J-beta primer mix were used in a second PCR of roughly 7 to 12 cycles. Every cDNA was tagged by a template-switch adaptor with 12 random nucleotides. A single record per CDR3 protein comes from TCRdb applying MiXCR to the 5' RACE reads. The profile covers about 930,000 distinct CDR3 sequences, with just under 30% appearing a single time and about 10% taken by the ten largest. In germline, CDR1 is MDHEN, CDR2 SYDVKM. Trimming removed 7 bases from V and 4 bases from J; junction bases left unmatched: 10. This CDR3 is 16 amino acids long. The data also belong to a second study, concerning T cells of mothers and their children.

This sequence originates from a middle-aged woman in good health. Sequenced: blood. V is TRBV28 and J is TRBJ1-6, with 7 bases aligning to TRBD1. DNA of the CDR3: TGTGCCAGCATTACTCCCCGACAGGGATATAATTCACCCCTCCACTTT. It codes for CASITPRQGYNSPLHF.